The 26 T cell receptor beta chains below all came from one sample that was sequenced in a study of blood T cell repertoires in COVID-19. Some clones are missing from TCRdb's copy, which holds only in-frame ones; the method was immunoSEQ multiplex PCR. The sample lists some 450,000 clones, roughly 89% occurring once. Sequenced: peripheral blood. All receptors come from a man younger than 30 with COVID-19, enrolled during active disease.

CDR3 sequence (DNA): TGTGCCAGCAGCCCATCTAGCGGCGAGTTCCTTCGCGGGGAGCTGTTTTTT. Translated: CASSPSSGEFLRGELFF. This chain uses TRBV7-9 with TRBJ2-2, with 7 nucleotides matching TRBD2. CDR3 length: 17 residues. With V trimmed by 5 bases and J by 7 bases, 16 bases remained unmatched. Per germline, CDR1 SEHNR and CDR2 FQNEAQ (reference sequence).

V and J are TRBV25-1 and TRBJ1-2; no definite D call. V dropped 3 bases and J dropped 4 bases, with 9 bases sitting between them. Germline V CDR1 and CDR2: MGHDK, SYGVNS. CDR3 size: 13 residues. The DNA for the CDR3 is TGTGCCAGCAGTGACCTCCAAGCCTATGGCTACACCTTC. It codes for CASSDLQAYGYTF.

The genes are TRBV10-1 and TRBJ2-1, with 7 bases fitting TRBD2. CDR1 WNHNN and CDR2 SYGVQD come from the germline V gene (reference sequence). The CDR3 consists of 15 residues. Unmatched junction bases numbered 6, after V lost 7 bases and J lost 0 bases. In DNA form, the CDR3 reads TGCGCCAGCACGAGCGGGAAAACCTCCTACAATGAGCAGTTCTTC. Translating it yields CASTSGKTSYNEQFF.

The gene calls are TRBV15 and TRBJ1-2; possible D gene TRBD1, 5 bases. V gave up 0 bases and J gave up 2 bases, with 7 bases separating them. The CDR3 has 14 residues. CDR1 and CDR2 from the germline V gene are LNHNV and YYDKDF (reference sequence). The CDR3 region has the DNA TGTGCCACCAGCAGAGAAACAGGAAACTATGGCTACACCTTC. Translation: CATSRETGNYGYTF. The variable domain in full, completed from reference TRBV15 and TRBJ1-2, reads DAMVIQNPRYQVTQFGKPVTLSCSQTLNHNVMYWYQQKSSQAPKLLFHYYDKDFNNEADTPDNFQSRRPNTSFCFLDIRSPGLGDTAMYLCATSRETGNYGYTFGSGTRLTVV.

The V gene is TRBV2, the J gene TRBJ1-1; D might be TRBD1 (5 bases). V gave up 1 base and J gave up 7 bases, with 10 bases separating them. Germline assignment: CDR1 SNHLY and CDR2 FYNNEI. CDR3 length equals 13 residues. The CDR3 nucleotides read TGTGCCAGCAGTGAAGAGCGACAGAATGAAGCTTTCTTT. Protein sequence: CASSEERQNEAFF.

This chain connects TRBV5-1 to TRBJ2-3, with 12 bases identical to TRBD2. Germline CDR1 reads SGHRS; CDR2 reads YFSETQ. This CDR3 is built from 15 residues. After removal of 6 bases from V and 3 bases from J, the junction contained 5 bases not matched to a gene. Here the CDR3 reads CASTLAGGLTDTQYF. The CDR3 bases are TGCGCCAGCACTCTAGCGGGGGGGCTGACAGATACGCAGTATTTT.

The rearrangement joins TRBV27 to TRBJ2-7; TRBD2 matches at 9 bases. Unmatched junction bases numbered 18, after V lost 6 bases and J lost 3 bases. CDR1 and CDR2 from the germline V gene are MNHEY and SMNVEV (reference sequence). The CDR3 has 18 residues. Here the CDR3 DNA reads TGTGCCAGCAGCCGCACCCTACTAGCGGGCGATAACAACTACGAGCAGTACTTC. This encodes CASSRTLLAGDNNYEQYF.

The V call is TRBV5-1, the J call TRBJ1-6; perhaps TRBD1 as D (6 bases). Germline V gene sequence: CDR1 SGHRS, CDR2 YFSETQ. Between the trimmed V and J ends, which lost 0 bases and 7 bases, there was a span of 11 bases. There are 15 residues in the CDR3. CDR3 residues: CASSLESGVNSPLHF. DNA for the CDR3: TGCGCCAGCAGCTTGGAGTCAGGGGTAAATTCACCCCTCCACTTT.

The chain joins TRBV9 to TRBJ2-3; weak D call: TRBD2 (5 bases). The CDR3 contains 15 residues. Germline values: CDR1 SGDLS, CDR2 YYNGEE. V dropped 0 bases and J dropped 4 bases, with 12 bases sitting between them. The CDR3 loop reads CASSVANYGADTQYF. The CDR3 DNA reads TGTGCCAGCAGCGTAGCTAACTACGGGGCAGATACGCAGTATTTT.

This chain joins TRBV6-5 and TRBJ1-4, with D perhaps matching TRBD1 (5 bases). This CDR3 spans 15 amino acids. V lost 2 bases to trimming and J lost 5 bases, with 12 bases between them. The V gene's germline CDR1 is MNHEY and CDR2 SVGAGI. This chain's CDR3 is CASSYRAGENEKLFF. The DNA of the CDR3 is TGTGCCAGCAGTTACCGGGCGGGGGAAAATGAAAAACTGTTTTTT.

This clone has only one observation. This chain uses TRBV19 with TRBJ2-1; TRBD2 might be the D (5 bases). Trimming left V 7 bases short and J 9 bases short, with 19 bases between. The CDR3 has 14 residues. Looked up from germline, CDR1 is LNHDA and CDR2 is SQIVND (reference sequence). The CDR3 protein is CASNPNFGEREQFF. The CDR3 nucleotides are TGTGCCAGTAATCCAAATTTCGGGGAACGTGAGCAGTTCTTC.

This sequence joins TRBV12-3 or TRBV12-4 and TRBJ2-1; tentative D call: TRBD1 (6 bases). This CDR3 region has 12 residues. V was clipped by 3 bases and J by 7 bases, with 7 bases between them. CDR3 region: CASSFQGNEQFF. DNA of the CDR3: TGTGCCAGCAGTTTCCAGGGGAATGAGCAGTTCTTC.

This chain connects TRBV6-1 to TRBJ1-4, with D uncertain. Germline assignment: CDR1 MNHNS and CDR2 SASEGT. The length of the CDR3 is 14 residues. Trimming pared 2 bases from V and 8 bases from J, leaving 12 bases between. CDR3 bases: TGTGCCAGCAGTGAACAACTCTCGGGGGAAAAACTGTTTTTT. Protein sequence: CASSEQLSGEKLFF.

This clone was observed once. This rearrangement joins TRBV2 to TRBJ1-2; 9 nucleotides agree with TRBD1. Trimming took 7 bases from V and 6 from J; bases not matched to a gene: 6. The CDR3 length is 13 residues. From germline, CDR1 is SNHLY and CDR2 FYNNEI. In DNA, the CDR3 is TGTGCCAGCAACCCGGGACAGGGCGATGGCTACACCTTC. The encoded protein is CASNPGQGDGYTF.

The rearrangement links TRBV30 to TRBJ2-7, with 12 bases lining up with TRBD2. The CDR3 runs to 16 residues. The V gene end was trimmed by 2 bases and the J gene end by 4 bases; junction bases not matched to a gene: 9. The V gene's germline CDR1 is GTSNPN and CDR2 SVGIG (reference sequence). CDR3 coding DNA: TGTGCCTGGAGTTATCGCAGACTAGCGGGAGATTACGAGCAGTACTTC. It translates to CAWSYRRLAGDYEQYF.

The chain carries TRBV25-1 and TRBJ2-7; 9 nucleotides agree with TRBD2. V was clipped by 2 bases and J by 5 bases; unmatched bases: 4. Germline CDR1 is MGHDK and CDR2 is SYGVNS. This CDR3 is 14 amino acids long. CDR3 sequence reads: CASSEAGGGNEQYF. For the CDR3, the DNA is TGTGCCAGCAGTGAAGCGGGAGGGGGCAACGAGCAGTACTTC.

This clone was detected only a few times. This rearrangement joins TRBV10-3 to TRBJ2-2, with D possibly being TRBD2 (6 bases). V was cut by 10 bases and J by 2 bases, with 17 bases left in between. This CDR3 has 15 residues. Per the germline V gene, CDR1 is ENHRY and CDR2 is SYGVKD. In DNA, the CDR3 is TGTGCCAGCCAAAGGCCGGGGGACAACACCGGGGAGCTGTTTTTT. Encoded protein: CASQRPGDNTGELFF.

This clone appeared a few times. V gene TRBV18 combines with J gene TRBJ2-2, with D possibly being TRBD1 (7 bases). This CDR3 contains 15 residues. Trimming took off 5 bases at V and 5 bases at J, with 15 bases between the two ends. Germline lookup yields CDR1 KGHSH and CDR2 LQKENI. This CDR3 is CASSADQGGTGELFF. In DNA form, the CDR3 reads TGTGCCAGCTCAGCCGACCAGGGGGGAACCGGGGAGCTGTTTTTT.

The chain employs TRBV5-1 and TRBJ2-7; TRBD2 agrees at 7 bases. The germline V gene has CDR1 SGHRS and CDR2 YFSETQ. The CDR3 totals 15 residues. The ends lost 2 bases at V and 2 bases at J; junction bases unmatched: 7. For the CDR3, the DNA is TGCGCCAGCAGCTTTCTAGCGGATCTAGCCTACGAGCAGTACTTC. Protein sequence: CASSFLADLAYEQYF. Supplemented by reference TRBV5-1 and TRBJ2-7, the full variable domain reads KAGVTQTPRYLIKTRGQQVTLSCSPISGHRSVSWYQQTPGQGLQFLFEYFSETQRNKGNFPGRFSGRQFSNSRSEMNVSTLELGDSALYLCASSFLADLAYEQYFGPGTRLTVT.

V is TRBV15 and J is TRBJ2-3; maybe TRBD2 (6 bases). Per the germline V gene, CDR1 is LNHNV and CDR2 is YYDKDF (reference sequence). CDR3 length: 13 amino acids. Trimming took 5 bases from V and 4 from J, leaving 10 bases between them. The CDR3 coding sequence is TGTGCCACCAGCCCGGGAGCCCCAGATACGCAGTATTTT. This translates into CATSPGAPDTQYF.

J is TRBJ1-2 and V is TRBV5-6; TRBD1 is a possible D gene (5 bases). V lost 2 bases and J 4 bases, leaving 18 bases between the germline ends. This CDR3 has 16 amino acids. The germline V gene encodes CDR1 SGHDT and CDR2 YYEEEE. In DNA, the CDR3 is TGTGCCAGCAGCTTTAAGGGGCAAGAGATCGCCTATGGCTACACCTTC. This sequence encodes CASSFKGQEIAYGYTF.

The J gene is TRBJ1-1, the V gene TRBV6-5; no reliable D call. This CDR3 comprises 14 residues. The germline CDR1 and CDR2 sequences are MNHEY and SVGAGI. V lost 2 bases and J 6 bases, leaving 13 bases between the germline ends. DNA of the CDR3: TGTGCCAGCAGTTACCTGGGAGGAAGAGCTGAAGCTTTCTTT. Translating gives CASSYLGGRAEAFF.

This clone was seen only a few times. The chain combines TRBV18 with TRBJ2-2; tentative D call: TRBD1 (6 bases). The germline V and J ends were trimmed by 1 base and 0 bases, with 12 bases remaining between them. Germline V gives CDR1 KGHSH, CDR2 LQKENI. This CDR3 has 17 amino acids. The CDR3 DNA is TGTGCCAGCTCACCACGCCTAGGGGGTGCGAACACCGGGGAGCTGTTTTTT. This sequence encodes CASSPRLGGANTGELFF.

V is TRBV9 and J is TRBJ2-1; D unresolved. CDR1 and CDR2 (germline): SGDLS, YYNGEE. The CDR3 runs to 15 residues. V lost 4 bases and J lost 3, with 14 bases in between. CDR3 sequence (DNA): TGTGCCAGCAGCCCCCCCACGCGAGACTACAATGAGCAGTTCTTC. Its protein is CASSPPTRDYNEQFF. Using reference TRBV9 and TRBJ2-1 for the parts outside the CDR3, the full variable domain is DSGVTQTPKHLITATGQRVTLRCSPRSGDLSVYWYQQSLDQGLQFLIQYYNGEERAKGNILERFSAQQFPDLHSELNLSSLELGDSALYFCASSPPTRDYNEQFFGPGTRLTVL.

The chain has TRBV2 and TRBJ2-7; 8 positions agree with TRBD2. The junction had 7 bases not matched to a gene; V was cut back by 3 bases and J by 3 bases. The germline V gene has CDR1 SNHLY and CDR2 FYNNEI. The CDR3 has 15 residues. The CDR3 loop is CASSDPGLVDYEQYF. In nucleotides, the CDR3 is TGTGCCAGCAGTGACCCGGGACTAGTCGACTACGAGCAGTACTTC.

This chain joins TRBV14 and TRBJ2-3; D call uncertain. The CDR3 loop spans 13 amino acids. Germline values: CDR1 SGHDN, CDR2 FVKESK. V was shortened by 6 bases and J by 0 bases, with 7 bases between the two germline ends. The CDR3 bases are TGTGCCAGCAGGAGGCTTAGCACAGATACGCAGTATTTT. It yields the protein CASRRLSTDTQYF.